This T cell receptor (beta chain) emerged from a study of cytomegalovirus exposure and HLA in healthy donors. Study-wide findings and caveats: Being productive about 87% or about 30% of the time was typical of most TCR beta V segments in an earlier analysis. The classifier was said to identify cytomegalovirus status with high specificity and sensitivity.

This PCR relied on a set of 60 Vbeta primers and 13 Jbeta primers. TCRdb's copy holds only in-frame clones and misses some; the assay was immunoSEQ multiplex PCR. Among 110,000 or so clones listed, 82% were seen once. This clone has more than one count but fewer than ten. The antigen is undetermined. The clonotype originates from a woman aged 18-29 years in good health and CMV-seronegative. Sequenced material: PBMCs.

The CDR3 spells CASSSPGQGSYEQYF. The CDR3 bases are TGTGCCAGCAGTTCGCCGGGACAGGGCTCCTACGAGCAGTACTTC. V and J are TRBV13 and TRBJ2-7; 9 bases fit TRBD1. V shed 6 bases and J 0 bases; nucleotides not matched to a gene: 6. CDR3 length: 15 residues. The germline gives CDR1 PRHDT, CDR2 FYEKMQ (reference sequence).